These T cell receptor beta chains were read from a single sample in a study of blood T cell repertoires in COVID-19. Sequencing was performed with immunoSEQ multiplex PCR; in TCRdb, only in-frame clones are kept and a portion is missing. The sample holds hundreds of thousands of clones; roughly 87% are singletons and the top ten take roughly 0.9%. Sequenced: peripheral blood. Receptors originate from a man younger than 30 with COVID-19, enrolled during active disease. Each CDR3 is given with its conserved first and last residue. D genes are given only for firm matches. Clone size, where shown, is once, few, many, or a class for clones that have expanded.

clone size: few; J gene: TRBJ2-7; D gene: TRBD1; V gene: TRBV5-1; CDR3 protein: CASSFGAQGNEQYF; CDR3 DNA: TGCGCCAGCAGCTTTGGGGCACAGGGGAACGAGCAGTACTTC
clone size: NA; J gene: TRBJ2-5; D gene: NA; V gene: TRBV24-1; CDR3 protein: CATSDLRGGWETQYF; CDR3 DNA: TGTGCCACCAGTGATTTGCGTGGGGGCTGGGAGACCCAGTACTTC
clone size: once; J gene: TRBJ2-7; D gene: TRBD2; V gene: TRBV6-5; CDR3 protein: CASSLRAGDYYEQYF; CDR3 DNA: TGTGCCAGCAGTTTGCGCGCGGGAGACTACTACGAGCAGTACTTC
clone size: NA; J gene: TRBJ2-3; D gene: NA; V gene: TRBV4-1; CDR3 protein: CASSLPDWDTQYF; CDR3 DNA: TGCGCCAGCAGCCTCCCGGACTGGGATACGCAGTATTTT
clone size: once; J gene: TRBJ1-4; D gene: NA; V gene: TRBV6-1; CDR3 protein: CASSEGYRGGEKLFF; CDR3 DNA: TGTGCCAGCAGTGAAGGGTACCGCGGAGGGGAAAAACTGTTTTTT
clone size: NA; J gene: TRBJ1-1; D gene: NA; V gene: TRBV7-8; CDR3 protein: CASSFRNTEAFF; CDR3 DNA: TGTGCCAGCAGCTTTAGGAACACTGAAGCTTTCTTT
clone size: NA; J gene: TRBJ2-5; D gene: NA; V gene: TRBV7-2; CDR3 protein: CASSPRQETQYF; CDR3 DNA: TGTGCCAGCAGTCCTAGGCAAGAGACCCAGTACTTC
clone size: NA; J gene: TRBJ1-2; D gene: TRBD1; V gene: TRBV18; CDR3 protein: CASSTDRVRYGYTF; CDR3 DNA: TGTGCCAGCTCGACGGACAGGGTACGCTATGGCTACACCTTC
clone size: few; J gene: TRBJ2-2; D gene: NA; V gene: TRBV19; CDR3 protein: CASSRHRRRFANTGELFF; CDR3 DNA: TGTGCCAGTAGCCGGCATCGACGGCGGTTCGCGAACACCGGGGAGCTGTTTTTT
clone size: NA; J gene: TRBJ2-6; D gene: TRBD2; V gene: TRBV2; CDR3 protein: CASSSAGGEAGANVLTF; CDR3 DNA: TGTGCCAGCAGTTCGGCGGGAGGGGAGGCTGGGGCCAACGTCCTGACTTTC
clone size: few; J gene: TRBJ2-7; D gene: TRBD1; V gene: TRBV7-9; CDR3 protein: CASSSFRTGDFYEQYF; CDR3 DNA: TGTGCCAGCAGCTCGTTTAGGACAGGGGATTTCTACGAGCAGTACTTC
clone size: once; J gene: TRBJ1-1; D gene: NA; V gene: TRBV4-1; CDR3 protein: CASSQEQGYTEAFF; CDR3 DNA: TGCGCCAGCAGCCAAGAGCAGGGTTATACTGAAGCTTTCTTT
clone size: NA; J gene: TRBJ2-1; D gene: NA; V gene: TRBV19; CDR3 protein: CASSIEATIGRDEQFF; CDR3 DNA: TGTGCCAGTAGTATAGAAGCCACCATAGGGAGAGATGAGCAGTTCTTC
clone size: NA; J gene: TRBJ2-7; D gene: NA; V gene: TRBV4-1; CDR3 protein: CASHQQDGYEQYF; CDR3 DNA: TGCGCCAGCCACCAGCAGGATGGATACGAGCAGTACTTC
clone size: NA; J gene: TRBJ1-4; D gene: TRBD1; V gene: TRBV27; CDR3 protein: CASATGDEKLFF; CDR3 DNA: TGTGCCAGCGCGACAGGGGATGAAAAACTGTTTTTT
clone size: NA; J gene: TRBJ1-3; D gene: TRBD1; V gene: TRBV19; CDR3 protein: CASSRDRGLGGNTIYF; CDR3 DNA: TGTGCCAGTAGTCGGGACAGGGGGCTCGGTGGAAACACCATATATTTT
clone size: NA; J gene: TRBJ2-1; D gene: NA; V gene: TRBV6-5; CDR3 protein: CASSYTSGVGEQFF; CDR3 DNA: TGTGCCAGCAGTTACACATCAGGGGTAGGGGAGCAGTTCTTC
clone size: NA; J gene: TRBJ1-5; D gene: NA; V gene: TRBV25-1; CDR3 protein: CASSVLGRESNQPQHF; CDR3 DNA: TGTGCCAGCAGTGTATTAGGGAGAGAAAGCAATCAGCCCCAGCATTTT
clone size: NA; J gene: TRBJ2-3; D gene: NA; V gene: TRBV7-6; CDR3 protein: CASSFGQGWSTDTQYF; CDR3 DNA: TGTGCCAGCAGCTTCGGCCAGGGCTGGAGCACAGATACGCAGTATTTT
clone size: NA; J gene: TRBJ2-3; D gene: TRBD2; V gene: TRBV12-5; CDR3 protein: CASGLSLAVTDTQYF; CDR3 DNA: TGTGCTAGTGGTTTGTCACTAGCGGTCACAGATACGCAGTATTTT
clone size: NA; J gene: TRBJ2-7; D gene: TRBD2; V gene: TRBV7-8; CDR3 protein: CASSFQASGRSYEQYF; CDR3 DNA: TGTGCCAGCAGCTTCCAAGCTAGCGGGCGGTCCTACGAGCAGTACTTC
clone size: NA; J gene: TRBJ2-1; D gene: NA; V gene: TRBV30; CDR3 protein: CAWGQYNEQFF; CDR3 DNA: TGTGCCTGGGGACAGTACAATGAGCAGTTCTTC
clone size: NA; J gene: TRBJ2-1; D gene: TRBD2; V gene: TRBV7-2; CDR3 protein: CASTNPSGSGRSYNEQFF; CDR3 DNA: TGTGCCAGCACCAATCCATCAGGGAGCGGGAGGTCCTACAATGAGCAGTTCTTC
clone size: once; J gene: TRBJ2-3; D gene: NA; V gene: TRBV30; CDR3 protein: CAWSVVRGRDTQYF; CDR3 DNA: TGTGCCTGGAGTGTAGTCCGGGGAAGAGATACGCAGTATTTT
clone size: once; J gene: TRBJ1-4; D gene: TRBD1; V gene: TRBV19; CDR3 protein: CASRGTGAAEKLFF; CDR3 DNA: TGTGCCAGTCGTGGGACAGGGGCGGCTGAAAAACTGTTTTTT
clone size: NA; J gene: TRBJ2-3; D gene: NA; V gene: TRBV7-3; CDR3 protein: CASSLRNTDTQYF; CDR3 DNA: TGTGCCAGCAGCCTACGTAACACAGATACGCAGTATTTT
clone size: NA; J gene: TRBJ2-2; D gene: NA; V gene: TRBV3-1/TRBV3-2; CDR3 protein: CASSQDPGPGELFF; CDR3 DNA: TGTGCCAGCAGCCAAGATCCAGGGCCCGGGGAGCTGTTTTTT
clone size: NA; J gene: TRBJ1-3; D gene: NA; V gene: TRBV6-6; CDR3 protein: CASKNLGAGNTIYF; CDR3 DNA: TGTGCCAGCAAAAACCTAGGGGCTGGAAACACCATATATTTT
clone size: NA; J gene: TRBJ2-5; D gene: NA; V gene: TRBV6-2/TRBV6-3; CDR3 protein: CASSPIRETQYF; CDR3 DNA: TGTGCCAGCAGCCCAATTCGGGAGACCCAGTACTTC
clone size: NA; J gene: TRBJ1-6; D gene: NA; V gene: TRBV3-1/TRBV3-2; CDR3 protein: CASSQGSGDNSPLHF; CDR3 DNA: TGTGCCAGCAGCCAAGGCTCGGGGGATAATTCACCCCTCCACTTT
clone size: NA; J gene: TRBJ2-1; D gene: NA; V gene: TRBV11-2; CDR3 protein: CASLDTKSRNEQFF; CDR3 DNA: TGTGCCAGCTTGGACACTAAGTCCAGGAATGAGCAGTTCTTC
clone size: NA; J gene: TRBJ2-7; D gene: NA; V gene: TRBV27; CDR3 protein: CASSPPPQISYEQYF; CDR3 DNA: TGTGCCAGCAGTCCGCCTCCTCAGATTTCCTACGAGCAGTACTTC
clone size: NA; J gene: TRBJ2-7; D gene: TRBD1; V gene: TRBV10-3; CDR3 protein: CAISESGQAYEQYF; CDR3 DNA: TGTGCCATCAGTGAATCGGGACAGGCGTACGAGCAGTACTTC
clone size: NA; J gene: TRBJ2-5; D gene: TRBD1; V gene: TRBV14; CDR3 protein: CASSLRGQGGRETQYF; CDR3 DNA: TGTGCCAGCAGCCTTAGGGGACAGGGGGGAAGAGAGACCCAGTACTTC
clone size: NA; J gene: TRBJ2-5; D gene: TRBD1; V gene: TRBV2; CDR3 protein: CASKGQAEETQYF; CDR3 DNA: TGTGCCAGCAAAGGACAGGCAGAAGAGACCCAGTACTTC
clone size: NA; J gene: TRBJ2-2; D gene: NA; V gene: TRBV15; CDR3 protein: CATSRERNTGELFF; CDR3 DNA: TGTGCCACCAGCAGAGAGAGGAACACCGGGGAGCTGTTTTTT
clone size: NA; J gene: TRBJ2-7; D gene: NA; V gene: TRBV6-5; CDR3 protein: CASSYLRNSYEQYF; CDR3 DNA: TGTGCCAGCAGTTACTTGCGGAACTCCTACGAGCAGTACTTC
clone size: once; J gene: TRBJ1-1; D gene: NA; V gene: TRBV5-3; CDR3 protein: CARRLLRGRTEAFF; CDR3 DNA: TGTGCCAGAAGGCTTTTAAGGGGTAGAACTGAAGCTTTCTTT
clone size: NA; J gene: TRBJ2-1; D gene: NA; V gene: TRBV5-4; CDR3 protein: CASSLVRQAGYNEQFF; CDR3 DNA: TGTGCCAGCAGCTTGGTACGTCAGGCGGGGTACAATGAGCAGTTCTTC
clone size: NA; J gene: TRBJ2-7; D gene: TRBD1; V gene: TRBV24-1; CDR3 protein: CATSDHDRVEQYF; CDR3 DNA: TGTGCCACCAGTGATCATGACAGGGTCGAGCAGTACTTC
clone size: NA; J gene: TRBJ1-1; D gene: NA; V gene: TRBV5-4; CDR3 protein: CASSFLQAEAFF; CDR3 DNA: TGTGCCAGCAGCTTTCTACAGGCTGAAGCTTTCTTT
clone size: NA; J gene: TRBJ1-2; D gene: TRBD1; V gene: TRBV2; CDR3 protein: CASKGGGYGYTF; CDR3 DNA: TGTGCCAGCAAAGGGGGCGGCTATGGCTACACCTTC
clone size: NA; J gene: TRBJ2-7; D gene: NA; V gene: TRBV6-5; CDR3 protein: CASGGEPLYEQYF; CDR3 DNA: TGTGCCAGCGGGGGCGAACCCCTTTACGAGCAGTACTTC
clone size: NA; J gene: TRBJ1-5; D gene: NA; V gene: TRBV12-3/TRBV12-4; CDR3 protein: CASSLRGQPQHF; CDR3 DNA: TGTGCCAGCAGTTTACGGGGGCAGCCCCAGCATTTT
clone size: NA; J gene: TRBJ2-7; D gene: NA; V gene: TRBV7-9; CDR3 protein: CASGGAEMEQYF; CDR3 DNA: TGTGCCAGCGGGGGGGCCGAGATGGAGCAGTACTTC
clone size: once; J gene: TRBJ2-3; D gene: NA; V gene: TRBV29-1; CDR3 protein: CSGRTDTQYF; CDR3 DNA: TGCAGCGGGCGGACAGATACGCAGTATTTT
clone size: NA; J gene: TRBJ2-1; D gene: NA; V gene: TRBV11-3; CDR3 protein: CASTPQEGGNEQFF; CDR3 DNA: TGTGCCAGCACTCCACAGGAAGGGGGTAATGAGCAGTTCTTC
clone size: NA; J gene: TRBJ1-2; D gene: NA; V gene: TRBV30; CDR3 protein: CAWSVLAGDYYGYTF; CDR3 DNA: TGTGCCTGGAGTGTACTGGCAGGGGATTACTATGGCTACACCTTC
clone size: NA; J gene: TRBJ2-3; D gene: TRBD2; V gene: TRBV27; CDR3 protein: CASSSTGTSGGVGTDTQYF; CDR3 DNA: TGTGCCAGCAGTTCAACTGGGACTAGCGGGGGGGTTGGCACAGATACGCAGTATTTT
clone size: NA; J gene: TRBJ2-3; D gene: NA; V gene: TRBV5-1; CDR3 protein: CASSRAGKGTQYF; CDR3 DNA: TGCGCCAGCAGCAGAGCAGGGAAGGGTACGCAGTATTTT
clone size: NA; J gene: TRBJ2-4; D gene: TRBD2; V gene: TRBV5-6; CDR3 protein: CASSLTQSGRAKNIQYF; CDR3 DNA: TGTGCCAGCAGCTTGACGCAATCCGGGAGGGCCAAAAACATTCAGTACTTC
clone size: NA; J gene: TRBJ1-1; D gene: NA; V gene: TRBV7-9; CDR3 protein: CASSEPGRSTEAFF; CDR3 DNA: TGTGCCAGCAGCGAACCAGGGAGGAGCACTGAAGCTTTCTTT